A selection of T cell receptor beta chains follows, all from one sample in a study of a mutant IDH1 vaccine in newly diagnosed glioma. Generated by immunoSEQ multiplex PCR, the TCRdb table keeps only in-frame clones and is missing some. This table has about 92,000 clones, 80% appearing once. This specimen was PBMCs, taken from a glioma patient treated with radiotherapy, temozolomide or both. All receptors derive from a middle-aged man with glioma. Each CDR3 is given with its conserved first and last residue. D genes are given only for firm matches. A row's size may be missing; if present it is once, few, many or a size class.

>-|TRBV2|few|TRBJ1-3
TGTGCCAGCAGACGAGGTTACTCTGGAAACACCATATATTTT
CASRRGYSGNTIYF
>TRBD1|TRBV18|few|TRBJ1-1
TGTGCCAGCTCACCGTGGACAGGGGGCTCGAACACTGAAGCTTTCTTT
CASSPWTGGSNTEAFF
>TRBD2|TRBV4-3|-|TRBJ2-1
TGCGCCAGCAGCCGGGAGGGATATGAGCAGTTCTTC
CASSREGYEQFF
>-|TRBV5-1|once|TRBJ2-5
TGCGCCAGCAGCCGGGACTCCCAAGAGACCCAGTACTTC
CASSRDSQETQYF
>TRBD1|TRBV6-5|-|TRBJ2-7
TGTGCCAGCAGTAAATCTTGGGGACAGACCTACGAGCAGTACTTC
CASSKSWGQTYEQYF
>-|TRBV5-1|-|TRBJ1-6
TGCGCCAGCAGCTCACCTTCCAAGACCCTCCACTTT
CASSSPSKTLHF
>-|TRBV6-4|-|TRBJ2-3
TGTGCCAGCAGTGTGGCCCGAGGCACAGATACGCAGTATTTT
CASSVARGTDTQYF
>TRBD2|TRBV7-2|-|TRBJ2-1
TGTGCCAGCAGACCGGGGGGTAGCTCCTACAATGAGCAGTTCTTC
CASRPGGSSYNEQFF
>TRBD1|TRBV28|few|TRBJ1-2
TGTGCCAGCAGTTTTCAGGGGGGGTCGGGTGGCTACACCTTC
CASSFQGGSGGYTF
>-|TRBV7-2|-|TRBJ2-1
TGTGCCAGCAGCTTGTCGCGCTCCTACAATGAGCAGTTCTTC
CASSLSRSYNEQFF
>TRBD1|TRBV6-1|-|TRBJ2-4
TGTGCCAGCAGTGATGCCGACAGGGTCAAAAACATTCAGTACTTC
CASSDADRVKNIQYF
>-|TRBV7-9|-|TRBJ2-2
TGTGCCAGCAGCTTAATTGAGGGGTGGTTGAACACCGGGGAGCTGTTTTTT
CASSLIEGWLNTGELFF
>TRBD1|TRBV2|-|TRBJ2-3
TGTGCCAGCAGTGGCAGGGGGCGATCAGATACGCAGTATTTT
CASSGRGRSDTQYF
>-|TRBV7-2|-|TRBJ2-7
TGTGCCAGCAGCCTCGGGCGGGGCGGGGTCCTGGAGCAGTACTTC
CASSLGRGGVLEQYF
>TRBD2|TRBV9|-|TRBJ2-1
TGTGCCAGCAGCGCCCCTAGCGGCAGCTCCTACAATGAGCAGTTCTTC
CASSAPSGSSYNEQFF
>-|TRBV20-1|-|TRBJ2-7
TGCAGTGCTGTCTACTACGAGCAGTACTTC
CSAVYYEQYF
>-|TRBV7-2|-|TRBJ1-2
TGTGCCAGCATGCTCGACGGATATGGCTACACCTTC
CASMLDGYGYTF
>TRBD1|TRBV5-1|-|TRBJ2-7
TGCGCCAGCAGCCTCGGACAGGGAATCTACGAGCAGTACTTC
CASSLGQGIYEQYF
>-|TRBV4-2|-|TRBJ2-5
TGTGCCAGCAGCCAAGGGACACAAGACCAAGAGACCCAGTACTTC
CASSQGTQDQETQYF
>-|TRBV23-1|few|TRBJ1-5
TGCGCTCGCAATCAGCCCCAGCATTTT
CARNQPQHF
>-|TRBV11-2|-|TRBJ1-3
TGTGCCAGCAGCCCGAGGGTGTCACAGGCGCCAAGAAACACCATATATTTT
CASSPRVSQAPRNTIYF
>-|TRBV7-3|-|TRBJ2-3
TGTGCCAGCAGCTCCAGCACAGATACGCAGTATTTT
CASSSSTDTQYF
>-|TRBV12-5|once|TRBJ1-5
TGTGCTAGTGGTTTCAGGGTTGTGGATCAGCCCCAGCATTTT
CASGFRVVDQPQHF
>-|TRBV19|once|TRBJ1-2
TGTGCCAGTAGTACCCCGACATGGGGAGCGACGGGCTACACCTTC
CASSTPTWGATGYTF
>-|TRBV9|-|TRBJ2-5
TGTGCCAGCAGCCGTCGAGGGACTCGCCAAGAGACCCAGTACTTC
CASSRRGTRQETQYF
>-|TRBV7-2|-|TRBJ1-1
TGTGCCAGCAGCTTAGATGGTAACAGGGTCACTGAAGCTTTCTTT
CASSLDGNRVTEAFF
>TRBD1|TRBV11-2|-|TRBJ2-7
TGTGCCAGCAGCTTCGGACAGGGGGCGCGGGAGCAGTACTTC
CASSFGQGAREQYF
>-|TRBV19|-|TRBJ1-5
TGTGCCAGTACCCCCACCTGGACTAGCAATCAGCCCCAGCATTTT
CASTPTWTSNQPQHF
>TRBD2|TRBV18|-|TRBJ2-1
TGTGCCAGCTCACCCTATAGCGGGAGGGTATACAATGAGCAGTTCTTC
CASSPYSGRVYNEQFF
>-|TRBV6-1|-|TRBJ2-5
TGTGCCAGCAGTGATCCCTTAACACTGGGTCAAGAGACCCAGTACTTC
CASSDPLTLGQETQYF
>-|TRBV7-2|few|TRBJ1-1
TGTGCCAGCAGTACAGGACAGTTGAACACTGAAGCTTTCTTT
CASSTGQLNTEAFF
>TRBD2|TRBV12-5|-|TRBJ2-7
TGTGCTAGTGCCTCGGGGGGAGCTGGCGAGCAGTACTTC
CASASGGAGEQYF
>-|TRBV7-9|-|TRBJ1-1
TGTGCCAGCAGCGATGCGACCGGCCCCCTCGGTCCAGCTTTCTTT
CASSDATGPLGPAFF
>TRBD1|TRBV11-3|-|TRBJ2-1
TGTGCCAGCAGCTTAGGGGACAGGGGGGACAATGAGCAGTTCTTC
CASSLGDRGDNEQFF
>-|TRBV20-1|-|TRBJ2-5
TGCAGTGCTAGACCCCAAGAGACCCAGTACTTC
CSARPQETQYF
>-|TRBV21-1|-|TRBJ2-7
TGTGCCAGCAGCAAGTGGGGACAGCCCTTTCACGAGCAGTACTTC
CASSKWGQPFHEQYF
>TRBD1|TRBV6-5|-|TRBJ1-4
TGTGCCAGCAGACGGACAGGGGGCTCGGAAAAACTGTTTTTT
CASRRTGGSEKLFF
>TRBD2|TRBV7-2|few|TRBJ2-2
TGTGCCAGCAGCCTCAGCGGGGGGGCTATCGGGGAGCTGTTTTTT
CASSLSGGAIGELFF
>-|TRBV7-8|once|TRBJ1-5
TGTGCCAGCAGCTTAGGTGCAGGGCTCAATCAGCCCCAGCATTTT
CASSLGAGLNQPQHF
>-|TRBV2|few|TRBJ2-1
TGTGCCAGCAGTGATGACGGGTTCAATGAGCAGTTCTTC
CASSDDGFNEQFF
>-|TRBV4-1|-|TRBJ1-2
TGCGCCAGCAGCCAAGCAAGCACAGCTAACTATGGCTACACCTTC
CASSQASTANYGYTF
>-|TRBV5-1|once|TRBJ1-1
TGCGCCAGCAGCACCGGATGGGGGGGCGCGAACACTGAAGCTTTCTTT
CASSTGWGGANTEAFF
>-|TRBV5-8|-|TRBJ2-5
TGTGCCAGCAGTGAATATAGAGGGTACGAAGAGACCCAGTACTTC
CASSEYRGYEETQYF
>-|TRBV4-3|-|TRBJ2-7
TGCGCCAGCAGCCAAGATCTGGGGGTCTACGAGCAGTACTTC
CASSQDLGVYEQYF
>TRBD1|TRBV7-9|-|TRBJ1-4
TGTGCCAGCAGCTCGACAGGGACTAATGAAAAACTGTTTTTT
CASSSTGTNEKLFF
>TRBD2|TRBV27|few|TRBJ2-1
TGTGCCAGCAGTTTATATCTAGCGGAGTTTCACGAGCAGTTCTTC
CASSLYLAEFHEQFF
>TRBD1|TRBV5-6|-|TRBJ1-3
TGTGCCAGCATCCTATCGAGGACAGGGTTTCATGCTGGAAACACCATATATTTT
CASILSRTGFHAGNTIYF
>TRBD2|TRBV29-1|-|TRBJ2-7
TGCAGCGTCGCTGGACTAGCGGGAGCCTCCTACGAGCAGTACTTC
CSVAGLAGASYEQYF